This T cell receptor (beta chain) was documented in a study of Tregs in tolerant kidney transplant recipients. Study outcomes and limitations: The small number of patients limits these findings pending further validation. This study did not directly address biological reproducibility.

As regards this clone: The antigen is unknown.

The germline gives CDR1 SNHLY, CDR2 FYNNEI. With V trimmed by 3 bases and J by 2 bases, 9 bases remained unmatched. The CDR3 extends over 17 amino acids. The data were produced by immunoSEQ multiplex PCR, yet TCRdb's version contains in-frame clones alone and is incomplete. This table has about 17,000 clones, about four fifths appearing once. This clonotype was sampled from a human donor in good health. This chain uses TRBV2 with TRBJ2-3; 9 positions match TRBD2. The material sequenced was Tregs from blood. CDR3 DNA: TGTGCCAGCAGTGACGATCTAGCGGGGACTGACACAGATACGCAGTATTTT. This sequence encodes CASSDDLAGTDTDTQYF.